The T cell receptor beta chain described here comes from a study of resident and recirculating memory T cells in vitiligo. This CDR3 region has 13 residues. The V end was cut by 3 bases, the J end by 5 bases, with 8 bases between. CDR1 and CDR2 (germline): MNHEY, SMNVEV (reference sequence). No vitiligo treatment was given during the prior three months. Clones were read by immunoSEQ multiplex PCR, and TCRdb kept only the in-frame ones, dropping some. Among fewer than 85,000 clones listed, about 90% were seen once. The receptor comes from a male donor with vitiligo. Material: blood. J is TRBJ1-5 and V is TRBV27; no reliable D call. The CDR3 DNA reads TGTGCCAGCAGTTTGGGCAGATATCAGCCCCAGCATTTT. As protein: CASSLGRYQPQHF.